One sample yielded the 5 T cell receptor beta chains listed below, sequenced in a study of Graves' ophthalmopathy and Graves' hyperthyroidism. The authors amplified TCR beta CDR3 regions, and they did so from RNA transcripts for repertoire sequencing. The authors performed first-round RT-PCR with HTBI primers and then a second-round multiplex PCR. Each CDR3 protein gets one entry after TCRdb re-called the multiplex PCR reads with MiXCR. Altogether around 1.1 million distinct CDR3 sequences are present, about 40% being singletons, with the ten largest covering over 8.5%. Sequencing was carried out using peripheral blood or thyroid tissue (not recorded which). These receptors were collected from an adult man with Graves' hyperthyroidism.

This clonotype was observed a few times. The chain carries TRBV10-3 and TRBJ2-7; perhaps TRBD1 as D (5 bases). V was cut by 10 bases and J by 2 bases, with 15 bases left in between. Germline V gene data show CDR1 as ENHRY and CDR2 as SYGVKD. CDR3 length: 13 residues. The CDR3: CASSRVGAYEQYF. The CDR3 region has the DNA TGTGCCAGCAGCAGGGTAGGGGCCTACGAGCAGTACTTC.

At least ten counts were recorded for this clonotype. This chain links TRBV7-9 with TRBJ1-1; D gene uncertain. The V end lost 3 bases, the J end lost 8 bases, and 7 bases lay between the germline ends. This CDR3 is built from 11 residues. CDR1 SEHNR and CDR2 FQNEAQ come from the germline V gene (reference sequence). The CDR3 DNA is TGTGCCAGCAGCTTGGAATGGGAAGCTTTCTTT. It translates to CASSLEWEAFF. Full variable domain (rest looked up from reference TRBV7-9 and TRBJ1-1): DTGVSQNPRHKITKRGQNVTFRCDPISEHNRLYWYRQTLGQGPEFLTYFQNEAQLEKSRLLSDRFSAERPKGSFSTLEIQRTEQGDSAMYLCASSLEWEAFFGQGTRLTVV.

Worth noting for this clonotype: At one end, the junction sequence differs from germline, possibly due to a read error. This sequence joins TRBV7-2 and TRBJ2-7; no reliable D call. The germline V gene encodes CDR1 SGHTA and CDR2 FQGNSA. The CDR3 has 15 amino acids. CDR3 region: CASSQDMGRQYGQYF. For the CDR3, the DNA is TGCGCCAGCAGCCAAGATATGGGCAGACAATACGGGCAGTACTTC.

Turning to this clonotype: One end of the junction does not line up with germline, which may come from a read error. This chain connects TRBV7-2 to TRBJ2-5, with 7 bases fitting TRBD1. The germline gives CDR1 SGHTA, CDR2 FQGNSA. The CDR3 length is 13 residues. The CDR3 DNA follows: TGTGCCAGCAGTTTAGGGGGCGCGAAGACCCAGTACTTC. It specifies CASSLGGAKTQYF.

This clonotype showed up many times. J is TRBJ1-1 and V is TRBV20-1; D uncertain. CDR3 size: 11 residues. Trimming pared 3 bases from V and 1 base from J, leaving 3 bases between. The germline V gene encodes CDR1 DFQATT and CDR2 SNEGSKA (reference sequence). This CDR3 reads CSASQNTEAFF. DNA of the CDR3: TGCAGTGCTAGCCAGAACACTGAAGCTTTCTTT.